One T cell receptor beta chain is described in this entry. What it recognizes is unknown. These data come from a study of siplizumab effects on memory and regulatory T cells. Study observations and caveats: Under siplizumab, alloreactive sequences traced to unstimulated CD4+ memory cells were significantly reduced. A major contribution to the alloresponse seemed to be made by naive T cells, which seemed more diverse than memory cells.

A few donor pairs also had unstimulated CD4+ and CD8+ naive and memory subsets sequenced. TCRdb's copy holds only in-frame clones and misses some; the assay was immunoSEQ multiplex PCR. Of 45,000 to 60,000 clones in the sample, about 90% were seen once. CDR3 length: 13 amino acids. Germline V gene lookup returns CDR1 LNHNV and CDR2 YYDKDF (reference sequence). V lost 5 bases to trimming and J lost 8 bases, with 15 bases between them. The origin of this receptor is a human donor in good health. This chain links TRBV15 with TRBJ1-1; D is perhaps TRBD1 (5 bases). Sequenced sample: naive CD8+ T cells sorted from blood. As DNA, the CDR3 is TGTGCCACCAGCCGGAGTAACTGGGGCGAAGCTTTCTTT. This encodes CATSRSNWGEAFF.